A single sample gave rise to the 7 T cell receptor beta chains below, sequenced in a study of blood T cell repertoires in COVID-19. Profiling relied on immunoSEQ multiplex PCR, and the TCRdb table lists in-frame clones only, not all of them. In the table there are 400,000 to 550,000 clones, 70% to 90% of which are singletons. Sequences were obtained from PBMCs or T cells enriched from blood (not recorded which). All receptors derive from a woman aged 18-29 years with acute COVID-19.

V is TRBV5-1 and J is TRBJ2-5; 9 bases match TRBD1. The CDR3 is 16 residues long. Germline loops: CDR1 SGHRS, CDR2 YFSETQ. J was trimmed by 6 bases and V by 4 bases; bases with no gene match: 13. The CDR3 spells CASSIPRTGVGKTQYF. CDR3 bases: TGCGCCAGCAGCATACCCCGGACAGGGGTCGGGAAGACCCAGTACTTC.

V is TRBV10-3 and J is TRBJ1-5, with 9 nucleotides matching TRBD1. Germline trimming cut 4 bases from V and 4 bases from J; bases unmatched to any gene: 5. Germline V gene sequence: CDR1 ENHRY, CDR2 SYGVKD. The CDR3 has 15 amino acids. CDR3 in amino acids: CAISAQGASNQPQHF. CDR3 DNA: TGTGCCATCAGTGCACAGGGGGCCAGTAATCAGCCCCAGCATTTT.

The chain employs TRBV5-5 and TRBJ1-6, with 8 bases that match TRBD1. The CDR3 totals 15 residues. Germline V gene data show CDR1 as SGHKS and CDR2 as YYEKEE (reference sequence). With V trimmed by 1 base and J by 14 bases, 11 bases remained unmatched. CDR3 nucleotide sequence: TGTGCCAGCAGCTTGAGCGGACAGGGAATTCAATCCCTCCACTTT. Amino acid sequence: CASSLSGQGIQSLHF.

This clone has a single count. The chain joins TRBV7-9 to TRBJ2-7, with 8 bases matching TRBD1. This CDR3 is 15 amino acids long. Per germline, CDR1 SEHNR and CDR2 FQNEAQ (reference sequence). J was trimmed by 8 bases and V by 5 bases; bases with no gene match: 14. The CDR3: CASSHPGQAPWKQYF. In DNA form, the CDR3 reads TGTGCCAGCAGCCACCCGGGACAGGCCCCTTGGAAGCAGTACTTC.

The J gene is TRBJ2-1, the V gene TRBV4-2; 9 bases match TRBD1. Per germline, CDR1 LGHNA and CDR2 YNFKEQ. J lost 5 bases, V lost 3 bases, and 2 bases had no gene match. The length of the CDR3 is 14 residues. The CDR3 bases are TGTGCCAGCAGCCACTGGGACAGGGACAATGAGCAGTTCTTC. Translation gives CASSHWDRDNEQFF.

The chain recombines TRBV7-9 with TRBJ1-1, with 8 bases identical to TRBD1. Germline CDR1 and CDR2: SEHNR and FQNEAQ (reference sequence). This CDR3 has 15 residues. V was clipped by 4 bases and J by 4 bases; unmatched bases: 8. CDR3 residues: CASSSRQGLGTEAFF. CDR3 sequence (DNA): TGTGCCAGCAGCTCACGACAGGGGCTGGGCACTGAAGCTTTCTTT.

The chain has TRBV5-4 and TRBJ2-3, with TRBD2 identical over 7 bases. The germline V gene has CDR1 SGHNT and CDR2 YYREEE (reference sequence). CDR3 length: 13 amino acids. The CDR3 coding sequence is TGTGCAGGCTCGCGGGAGAAGACAGATACGCAGTATTTT. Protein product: CAGSREKTDTQYF.